These 23 T cell receptor beta chains share one sample of origin, sequenced in a study of CD8 T cells in Susac syndrome. Reverse transcription of about 0.5 to 1 ug RNA used random hexamers. TCRdb fed the immunoSEQ multiplex PCR reads into MiXCR, producing one record per CDR3 protein. The sample yields roughly 50,000 distinct CDR3 sequences, more than 85% seen once. Sequenced: CD8+ T cells from PBMCs. The receptors here all came from a human donor in good health.

The rearrangement joins TRBV9 to TRBJ2-5, with D perhaps matching TRBD2 (6 bases). The length of the CDR3 is 14 residues. Germline values: CDR1 SGDLS, CDR2 YYNGEE. V was clipped by 2 bases and J by 5 bases, with 13 bases between them. This chain's CDR3 is CASSVGDGGETQYF. CDR3 DNA: TGTGCCAGCAGCGTGGGGGACGGAGGGGAGACCCAGTACTTC.

The chain joins TRBV27 to TRBJ2-7; D gene ambiguous. Germline V gene data show CDR1 as MNHEY and CDR2 as SMNVEV (reference sequence). With 2 bases removed from V and 6 bases from J, the gap between germline ends came to 11 bases. The CDR3 length is 13 residues. The CDR3: CASSLLARSEQYF. The CDR3 DNA reads as TGTGCCAGCAGTTTACTTGCCCGCAGCGAGCAGTACTTC.

Here the CDR3 DNA reads TGTGCCAGCAGTGGGATAGCGGGGGCCAACGTCCTGACTTTC. Translation gives CASSGIAGANVLTF. The V and J genes are TRBV27 and TRBJ2-6; D may be TRBD2 (5 bases). CDR3 length: 14 amino acids. The V end lost 5 bases, the J end lost 4 bases, and 9 bases lay between the germline ends. Germline V gene data show CDR1 as MNHEY and CDR2 as SMNVEV (reference sequence). The full variable domain, completed using reference TRBV27 and TRBJ2-6, is EAQVTQNPRYLITVTGKKLTVTCSQNMNHEYMSWYRQDPGLGLRQIYYSMNVEVTDKGDVPEGYKVSRKEKRNFPLILESPSPNQTSLYFCASSGIAGANVLTFGAGSRLTVL.

This sequence joins TRBV5-1 and TRBJ1-1, with 8 bases identical to TRBD1. Per the germline V gene, CDR1 is SGHRS and CDR2 is YFSETQ. V lost 3 bases, J lost 2 bases, and 6 bases stayed unmatched. CDR3 length: 15 amino acids. CDR3 residues: CASSSSQGANTEAFF. CDR3 in DNA: TGCGCCAGCAGCTCCTCCCAGGGGGCCAACACTGAAGCTTTCTTT. The entire variable domain, with the rest obtained from reference TRBV5-1 and TRBJ1-1, is as follows: KAGVTQTPRYLIKTRGQQVTLSCSPISGHRSVSWYQQTPGQGLQFLFEYFSETQRNKGNFPGRFSGRQFSNSRSEMNVSTLELGDSALYLCASSSSQGANTEAFFGQGTRLTVV.

The chain employs TRBV4-3 and TRBJ2-7, with 7 bases matching TRBD2. This CDR3 has 16 amino acids. Per germline, CDR1 LGHNA and CDR2 YSLEER. Trimming cost V 0 bases and J 2 bases; bases outside gene matches: 7. The chain's CDR3 is CASSQDYRGGPYEQYF. The CDR3 bases are TGCGCCAGCAGCCAAGATTATCGCGGGGGACCCTACGAGCAGTACTTC.

This chain uses TRBV30 with TRBJ1-2; 7 bases align to TRBD1. V was clipped by 0 bases and J by 5 bases; unmatched bases: 6. CDR3 length: 14 residues. Germline assignment: CDR1 GTSNPN and CDR2 SVGIG (reference sequence). CDR3 in DNA: TGTGCCTGGAGTGTAGGGTACAGGGGATATGGCTACACCTTC. This translates into CAWSVGYRGYGYTF.

This rearrangement joins TRBV20-1 to TRBJ1-2; 8 positions agree with TRBD1. The J segment lost 6 bases and the V segment lost 3 bases, leaving 12 bases of the junction unmatched. Germline V gene sequence: CDR1 DFQATT, CDR2 SNEGSKA (reference sequence). The CDR3 is 15 amino acids. The CDR3: CSARWPGGSYDGYTF. The DNA of the CDR3 is TGCAGTGCTAGGTGGCCAGGGGGCAGTTATGATGGCTACACCTTC.

This chain connects TRBV13 to TRBJ2-7; D is perhaps TRBD1 or TRBD2 (5 bases each). The germline V gene has CDR1 PRHDT and CDR2 FYEKMQ (reference sequence). Trimming removed 4 bases from V and 2 bases from J, with 18 bases in between. The CDR3 covers 16 residues. CDR3: CASSSGTFLKPYEQYF. CDR3 nucleotide sequence: TGTGCCAGCAGCTCCGGGACCTTCCTTAAGCCCTACGAGCAGTACTTC. The full variable domain, its missing parts supplied by reference TRBV13 and TRBJ2-7, is AAGVIQSPRHLIKEKRETATLKCYPIPRHDTVYWYQQGPGQDPQFLISFYEKMQSDKGSIPDRFSAQQFSDYHSELNMSSLELGDSALYFCASSSGTFLKPYEQYFGPGTRLTVT.

This clonotype was found a few times. The CDR3 sequence is CASSSSGSYTGELFF. The CDR3 DNA sequence: TGTGCCAGCAGCTCTAGCGGGAGTTACACCGGGGAGCTGTTTTTT. V gene TRBV7-9 combines with J gene TRBJ2-2; TRBD2 aligns across 10 bases. Germline loops: CDR1 SEHNR, CDR2 FQNEAQ (reference sequence). There are 15 residues in the CDR3. J gave up 3 bases and V 4 bases, and 2 bases lay outside the gene matches.

The chain recombines TRBV7-9 with TRBJ2-1; 7 positions agree with TRBD2. Per germline, CDR1 SEHNR and CDR2 FQNEAQ (reference sequence). This CDR3 has 13 amino acids. V shed 8 bases, J shed 3 bases, and the junction held 4 bases outside the gene matches. The CDR3 region has the DNA TGTGCCAGCGAGGTAGCGGGCTACAATGAGCAGTTCTTC. It encodes CASEVAGYNEQFF.

The chain couples TRBV7-9 to TRBJ1-1, with D perhaps matching TRBD1 (6 bases). The CDR3 sequence is 13 residues long. Germline CDR1 reads SEHNR; CDR2 reads FQNEAQ (reference sequence). Trimming took off 3 bases at V and 6 bases at J, with 11 bases between the two ends. Here the CDR3 reads CASSFPQGPEAFF. The CDR3 DNA follows: TGTGCCAGCAGCTTCCCACAGGGACCTGAAGCTTTCTTT.

The chain recombines TRBV7-9 with TRBJ1-1; D gene uncertain. Trimming removed 5 bases from V and 4 bases from J, with 11 bases in between. Looked up from germline, CDR1 is SEHNR and CDR2 is FQNEAQ (reference sequence). The CDR3 runs to 13 residues. The CDR3 protein is CASSLGSITEAFF. For the CDR3, the DNA is TGTGCCAGCAGCCTGGGGTCCATCACTGAAGCTTTCTTT.

This clonotype was observed a single time. This rearrangement joins TRBV11-2 to TRBJ1-2, with a weak D call TRBD1 (6 bases). In germline, CDR1 is SGHAT, CDR2 FQNNGV. Trimming stripped 4 bases from V and 10 bases from J, with 13 bases between. The length of the CDR3 is 12 residues. CDR3 sequence: CASSSRGHSYTF. CDR3 coding DNA: TGTGCCAGCAGCTCCCGGGGGCATTCCTACACCTTC.

The J gene is TRBJ2-7, the V gene TRBV10-2; D remains unclear. Germline V gene sequence: CDR1 WSHSY, CDR2 SAAADI. This CDR3 is 14 amino acids long. V lost 0 bases and J lost 3, with 9 bases in between. In DNA form, the CDR3 reads TGCGCCAGCAGTGAGTCCCGTAGAGGCTACGAGCAGTACTTC. Encoded protein: CASSESRRGYEQYF.

The rearrangement joins TRBV2 to TRBJ2-3; 15 bases are shared with TRBD2. In germline, CDR1 is SNHLY, CDR2 FYNNEI. The V segment lost 9 bases and the J segment 2 bases; nucleotides outside the gene matches: 6. The CDR3 loop spans 16 amino acids. In DNA, the CDR3 is TGTGCCAGTGGACTAGCGGGAGGGCCTGTCACAGATACGCAGTATTTT. Its translation: CASGLAGGPVTDTQYF.

The chain is built from TRBV6-6 and TRBJ1-1; a possible D gene is TRBD1 (5 bases). This CDR3 is 15 amino acids long. CDR1 MNHNY and CDR2 SVGAGI come from the germline V gene (reference sequence). Trimming stripped 2 bases from V and 6 bases from J, with 16 bases between. The CDR3 DNA reads as TGTGCCAGCAGTTACAGTGCCAGGGAGGTGGCTGAAGCTTTCTTT. Its protein is CASSYSAREVAEAFF.

The count of this clonotype is one. CDR3 in amino acids: CASSDAPTSSYNEQFF. The CDR3 region has the DNA TGTGCCAGCAGTGACGCCCCGACCAGCTCCTACAATGAGCAGTTCTTC. V usage is TRBV27 and J usage is TRBJ2-1; D unresolved. With 5 bases removed from V and 0 bases from J, the gap between germline ends came to 14 bases. The length of the CDR3 is 16 residues. Per germline, CDR1 MNHEY and CDR2 SMNVEV (reference sequence).

V and J are TRBV9 and TRBJ2-1, with D possibly being TRBD1 or TRBD2 (5 bases each). Trimming pared 2 bases from V and 4 bases from J, leaving 7 bases between. Germline lookup yields CDR1 SGDLS and CDR2 YYNGEE. The CDR3 has 13 residues. The CDR3 loop reads CASSVGRYNEQFF. The CDR3 region has the DNA TGTGCCAGCAGCGTGGGACGGTACAATGAGCAGTTCTTC.

The chain employs TRBV27 and TRBJ2-1; D is undetermined. Germline CDR1 is MNHEY and CDR2 is SMNVEV (reference sequence). Trimming left V 0 bases short and J 6 bases short, with 12 bases between. The CDR3 length is 15 residues. The CDR3 sequence: CASSLSSSMFNEQFF. The CDR3 DNA sequence: TGTGCCAGCAGTTTATCCAGTTCTATGTTCAATGAGCAGTTCTTC.

The chain combines TRBV19 with TRBJ1-5; D unresolved. The germline CDR1 and CDR2 sequences are LNHDA and SQIVND (reference sequence). Trimming stripped 7 bases from V and 3 bases from J, with 13 bases between. The CDR3 runs 14 residues. In DNA form, the CDR3 reads TGTGCCAGTACCCCCCGGACTGTCAATCAGCCCCAGCATTTT. Protein sequence: CASTPRTVNQPQHF. Full variable domain (outside the CDR3, taken from reference TRBV19 and TRBJ1-5): DGGITQSPKYLFRKEGQNVTLSCEQNLNHDAMYWYRQDPGQGLRLIYYSQIVNDFQKGDIAEGYSVSREKKESFPLTVTSAQKNPTAFYLCASTPRTVNQPQHFGDGTRLSIL.

The chain is built from TRBV20-1 and TRBJ2-1; perhaps TRBD1 as D (5 bases). Germline V lookup: CDR1 DFQATT, CDR2 SNEGSKA (reference sequence). V lost 0 bases, J lost 0 bases, and 15 bases lay in between. The CDR3 totals 17 residues. CDR3 in DNA: TGCAGTGCTAGAGATATTTCCTATGGGGCCTCCTACAATGAGCAGTTCTTC. Translated, it gives CSARDISYGASYNEQFF.

The chain couples TRBV27 to TRBJ2-2, with D unresolved. CDR1 and CDR2 from the germline V gene are MNHEY and SMNVEV (reference sequence). V lost 7 bases and J 0 bases, leaving 6 bases between the germline ends. The CDR3 sequence is 13 residues long. The CDR3 reads CASTLTNTGELFF. In DNA, the CDR3 is TGTGCCAGCACACTAACGAACACCGGGGAGCTGTTTTTT.

The V and J genes are TRBV25-1 and TRBJ2-7, with D perhaps being TRBD1 or TRBD2 (5 bases each). CDR3 length equals 16 residues. CDR1 MGHDK and CDR2 SYGVNS come from the germline V gene. Trimming left V 5 bases short and J 3 bases short, with 20 bases between. The CDR3 region has the DNA TGTGCCAGCAGTCCTCCGGGACCCGGGGCGGGCTACGAGCAGTACTTC. Its translation is CASSPPGPGAGYEQYF.